A selection of T cell receptor beta chains follows, all from one sample in a study. Each CDR3 protein is one row after TCRdb ran MiXCR on the RT-PCR reads. The profile shows fewer than 800,000 distinct CDR3 sequences, about 14% of them singletons. The sample was memory CD4+ T cells from blood. These receptors were obtained from a female donor in good health, serving as a healthy control. Each CDR3 is given with its conserved first and last residue. Each record gives: V gene, D gene, J gene, clone size, CDR3 DNA, CDR3 protein. D genes are given only for firm matches. Expanded clones are given a class, and other clones once, few, many or no size at all.

TRBV30	TRBD1	TRBJ2-7	.	TGTGCCTGGAGTAAGGGGACTGGGACAGGGTACGAGCAGTACTTC	CAWSKGTGTGYEQYF
TRBV30	TRBD2	TRBJ2-3	.	TGTGCCGGATCCGGACTAGCGGAGGTGGTAAGCACAGATACGCAGTATTTT	CAGSGLAEVVSTDTQYF
TRBV20-1	.	TRBJ2-3	many	TGCAGTGCTATAACCGCAGATACGCAGTATTTT	CSAITADTQYF
TRBV27	.	TRBJ2-3	.	TGTGCCAGCAGCGGGCTGAGCCGCACAGATACGCAGTATTTT	CASSGLSRTDTQYF
TRBV28	.	TRBJ1-1	few	TGTGCCAGCAGGGCGGGGGGAGTAGAAGCTTTCTTT	CASRAGGVEAFF
TRBV4-3	TRBD2	TRBJ2-3	many	TGCGCCAGCAGCCAAGATTTAGCGGGGGGCGTTAGCACAGATACGCAGTATTTT	CASSQDLAGGVSTDTQYF
TRBV28	.	TRBJ2-5	few	TGTGCCAGCAGTTTAGTTGGCAGCGCCCAAGAGACCCAGTACTTC	CASSLVGSAQETQYF
TRBV20-1	TRBD2	TRBJ2-1	.	TGCAGTGCTCCCTATAGCGGGGGGCAGGACAATGAGCAGTTCTTC	CSAPYSGGQDNEQFF
TRBV29-1	.	TRBJ2-7	.	TGCAGCGTTGAAAGGCGGGATGGCGTCGACGAGCAGTACTTC	CSVERRDGVDEQYF
TRBV20-1	TRBD1	TRBJ1-2	.	TGCAGACCGGGACAGGGAAGCTATGGCTACACCTTC	CRPGQGSYGYTF
TRBV29-1	TRBD2	TRBJ2-7	many	TGCAGCGTTGACGGAGCGGGAGGCAACGAGCAGTACTTC	CSVDGAGGNEQYF
TRBV20-1	.	TRBJ2-3	many	TGCAGTGCGACTGGGTGGGGGGATACGCAGTATTTT	CSATGWGDTQYF
TRBV4-3	TRBD2	TRBJ2-2	few	TGCGCCAGCAGCCGCCTAGCGGCAGCATTGAACACCGGGGAGCTGTTTTTT	CASSRLAAALNTGELFF
TRBV20-1	TRBD1	TRBJ1-1	many	TGCAGTGCTACAACAGGGGTAGGGTTCGGGAACACTGAAGCTTTCTTT	CSATTGVGFGNTEAFF
TRBV28	.	TRBJ1-1	.	TGTGCCAGCACGGGGGGCGGGGGTTCTTACACTGAAGCTTTCTTT	CASTGGGGSYTEAFF
TRBV14	TRBD2	TRBJ2-7	few	TGTGCCAGCAGCCAAGGACTAGCGGGACTAGGGTACGAGCAGTACTTC	CASSQGLAGLGYEQYF
TRBV28	TRBD1	TRBJ2-5	many	TGTGCCAGCAGCACAAGGGGGACAGGGAAAGAGACCCAGTACTTC	CASSTRGTGKETQYF
TRBV5-5	.	TRBJ1-4	.	TGTGCCAGCAGCTTCCGGGACAAGACTAATGAAAAACTGTTTTTT	CASSFRDKTNEKLFF
TRBV7-2	.	TRBJ1-2	few	TGTGCCAGCCCTAAACCCAGTGACCGTTATGGCTACACCTTC	CASPKPSDRYGYTF
TRBV28	TRBD1	TRBJ1-2	.	TGTGCCAGCAGTGAGGGGGGGACAGTGCCCCGAGGCTACACCTTC	CASSEGGTVPRGYTF
TRBV20-1	.	TRBJ1-6	few	TGCAGTGCTAGAACAGGGAATGGATCACCCCTCCACTTT	CSARTGNGSPLHF
TRBV20-1	.	TRBJ1-1	few	TGCAGTCCCCCCGGGCGGGGGACTGAAGCTTTCTTT	CSPPGRGTEAFF
TRBV24-1	.	TRBJ2-1	many	TGTGCCACCAGTGACGGACGATTCGGGCAGTTCTTC	CATSDGRFGQFF
TRBV9	.	TRBJ1-4	.	TGTGCCAGCAGCGTAGGTTTAGGGAGTAATGAAAAACTGTTTTTT	CASSVGLGSNEKLFF
TRBV10-2	.	TRBJ2-1	many	TGCGCCAGCAGTGAGGCACACTACAATGAGCAGTTCTTC	CASSEAHYNEQFF
TRBV6-4	.	TRBJ2-3	few	TGTGCCAGCAGTGACTTTTTGGGGACAGATACGCAGTATTTT	CASSDFLGTDTQYF
TRBV7-9	TRBD1	TRBJ2-1	few	TGTGCCAGCAGCTTAGCGCACAGGGGGCCGCAGTTCTTC	CASSLAHRGPQFF
TRBV25-1	.	TRBJ1-6	.	TGTGCCAGCAGTGAATCGGCAGGCTCCTATAATTCACCCCTCCACTTT	CASSESAGSYNSPLHF
TRBV5-1	.	TRBJ1-2	few	TGCGCCAGCAGCCCGAGAGACAGACTCTATGGCTACACCTTC	CASSPRDRLYGYTF
TRBV18	.	TRBJ2-2	few	TGTGCCAGCTCACCCCAACCGGGACACCTAAACACCGGGGAGCTGTTTTTT	CASSPQPGHLNTGELFF
TRBV6-2/TRBV6-3	TRBD2	TRBJ2-5	few	TGTGCCAGCAGGATAGCGGGGGGGCCAGAGACCCAGTACTTC	CASRIAGGPETQYF
TRBV6-5	.	TRBJ2-7	many	TGTGCCAGCAGTTTATTGGTCGGTGACTCCTACGAGCAGTACTTC	CASSLLVGDSYEQYF
TRBV7-6	.	TRBJ2-6	.	TGTGCCAGCAGCTTAGCGGTACGGTCTGGGGCCAACGTCCTGACTTTC	CASSLAVRSGANVLTF
TRBV20-1	.	TRBJ2-7	few	TGCAGTGCTAGAGATCCCATGGGCCTATACGAGCAGTACTTC	CSARDPMGLYEQYF
TRBV5-1	TRBD1	TRBJ1-1	few	TGCGCCAGCAGCGAAGGACAGGGGGTGGGTGAAGCTTTCTTT	CASSEGQGVGEAFF
TRBV4-3	.	TRBJ2-1	few	TGCGCCTCGTTGCAGCTTAGTGAGCAGTTCTTC	CASLQLSEQFF
TRBV6-5	.	TRBJ1-2	.	TGTGCCAGCAGTTATAGGGCCCCCACGGGGGCCAACTATGGCTACACCTTC	CASSYRAPTGANYGYTF
TRBV11-2	TRBD2	TRBJ2-1	many	TGTGCCAGCAACGAACTAGCGGGAGGGTCTCGGAATGAGCAGTTCTTC	CASNELAGGSRNEQFF
TRBV7-2	TRBD1	TRBJ2-7	few	TGTGCCAGCAGCTTATCCCGAAGGGGACAGGGTTCCTACGAGCAGTACTTC	CASSLSRRGQGSYEQYF
TRBV7-9	.	TRBJ2-7	few	TGTGCCAGCAGCCCCTCCCTCGGTCCCGGAGGACCCGAGCAGTACTTC	CASSPSLGPGGPEQYF
TRBV28	.	TRBJ2-5	few	TGTGCCAGCACCACTCCACTGAAGACCCAGTACTTC	CASTTPLKTQYF
TRBV29-1	.	TRBJ2-5	many	TGCAGCGTTAACGGTGTATCAGAGACCCAGTACTTC	CSVNGVSETQYF
TRBV2	.	TRBJ1-2	few	TGTGCCAGCTCTAACCAGGATGGCTACACCTTC	CASSNQDGYTF
TRBV6-2/TRBV6-3	.	TRBJ2-1	.	TGTGCCAGCAGTTATCACGGACTACAGCAGTTCTTC	CASSYHGLQQFF